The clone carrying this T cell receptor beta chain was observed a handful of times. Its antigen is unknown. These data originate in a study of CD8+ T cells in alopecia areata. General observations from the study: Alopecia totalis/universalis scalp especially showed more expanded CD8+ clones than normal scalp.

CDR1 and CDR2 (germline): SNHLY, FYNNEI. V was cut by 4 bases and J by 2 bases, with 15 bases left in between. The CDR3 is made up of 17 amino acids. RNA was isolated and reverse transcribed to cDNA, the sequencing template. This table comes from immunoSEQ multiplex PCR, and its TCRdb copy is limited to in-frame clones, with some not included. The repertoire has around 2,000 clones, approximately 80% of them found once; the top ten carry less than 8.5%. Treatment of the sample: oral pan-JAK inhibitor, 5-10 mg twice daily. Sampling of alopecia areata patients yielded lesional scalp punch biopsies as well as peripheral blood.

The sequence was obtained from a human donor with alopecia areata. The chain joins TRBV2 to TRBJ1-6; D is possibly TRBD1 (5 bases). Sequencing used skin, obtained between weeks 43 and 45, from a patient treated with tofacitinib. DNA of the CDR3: TGTGCCAGCAGTGGGCGGCCAGGGAGTACCTATAATTCACCCCTCCACTTT. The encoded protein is CASSGRPGSTYNSPLHF.